Following are 3 T cell receptor beta chains from one sample sequenced in a study of T-cell memory formation after mild COVID-19. From the 5' RACE reads, TCRdb called clonotypes with MiXCR, one entry per CDR3 protein. The table shows 170,000 or so distinct CDR3 sequences, with 20% to 25% occurring only once. What was sequenced was PBMCs or a T cell subset sorted from them (not recorded which). The receptors here all came from an adult woman who had mild COVID-19 (a few samples of this study predate the infection). Cell type and time point are not known.

The V gene is TRBV5-1, the J gene TRBJ2-1, with 10 bases identical to TRBD2. CDR3 size: 17 residues. V dropped 0 bases and J dropped 5; count of bases not matched to a gene: 8. Germline lookup yields CDR1 SGHRS and CDR2 YFSETQ. The CDR3 protein is CASSLEAGLAENNEQFF. The DNA for the CDR3 is TGCGCCAGCAGCTTGGAGGCAGGACTAGCGGAAAACAATGAGCAGTTCTTC.

This chain uses TRBV12-3 or TRBV12-4 with TRBJ1-3; 9 nucleotides match TRBD1. J gave up 2 bases and V 6 bases, and 5 bases lay outside the gene matches. CDR3 size: 15 residues. CDR3 region: CASRTTGGTGNTIYF. CDR3 in DNA: TGTGCCAGCAGGACGACAGGGGGAACTGGAAACACCATATATTTT.

The chain recombines TRBV15 with TRBJ1-5, with 8 bases lining up with TRBD1. CDR1 is LNHNV and CDR2 is YYDKDF in the germline V gene (reference sequence). V lost 0 bases, J lost 6 bases, and 7 bases stayed unmatched. CDR3 length: 16 amino acids. The CDR3 loop is CATSRDWAGGSQPQHF. As DNA, the CDR3 is TGTGCCACCAGCAGAGATTGGGCAGGGGGCTCTCAGCCCCAGCATTTT. The variable domain in full, completed from reference TRBV15 and TRBJ1-5, reads DAMVIQNPRYQVTQFGKPVTLSCSQTLNHNVMYWYQQKSSQAPKLLFHYYDKDFNNEADTPDNFQSRRPNTSFCFLDIRSPGLGDTAMYLCATSRDWAGGSQPQHFGDGTRLSIL.